These T cell receptor beta chains were read from a single sample in a study of graft-versus-host responses after intestinal transplantation. TCRdb's table, derived via immunoSEQ multiplex PCR, lists solely in-frame clones and lacks some. This sample has over 80,000 clones, with about 82% found just once. The input for sequencing was PBMCs, taken 255 days after intestinal transplant. These receptors were taken from a human patient who received an intestinal transplant, so some T cells may come from the graft donor. Each CDR3 is given with its conserved first and last residue. D genes are given only for firm matches. Rows give clone size only sometimes, using once, few, many, or a class for an expanded clone.

j_gene	d_gene	v_gene	abundance	CDR3aa	CDR3nt
TRBJ2-3	-	TRBV7-6	-	CASSAGRTDTQYF	TGTGCCAGCAGCGCCGGACGCACAGATACGCAGTATTTT
TRBJ1-3	-	TRBV9	once	CASSPGGRSGNTIYF	TGTGCCAGCAGCCCCGGGGGGCGGTCTGGAAACACCATATATTTT
TRBJ1-6	-	TRBV5-1	-	CASSLDGQSTPLHF	TGCGCCAGCAGCCTGGACGGACAAAGCACACCCCTCCACTTT
TRBJ2-3	-	TRBV4-3	-	CASSQEFRVPSTDTQYF	TGCGCCAGCAGCCAAGAATTTAGGGTACCATCCACAGATACGCAGTATTTT
TRBJ2-3	TRBD1	TRBV27	-	CASSLEGAQTDTQYF	TGTGCCAGCAGTTTAGAGGGGGCACAGACAGATACGCAGTATTTT
TRBJ1-5	-	TRBV27	-	CASSSQGSGNQPQHF	TGTGCCAGCAGTTCACAGGGATCCGGCAATCAGCCCCAGCATTTT
TRBJ2-4	TRBD2	TRBV19	once	CASSGGGLAKNIQYF	TGTGCCAGTAGTGGGGGGGGTCTAGCCAAAAACATTCAGTACTTC
TRBJ1-1	-	TRBV30	-	CAWRHDLRGGTEAFF	TGTGCCTGGAGGCATGATCTTAGGGGGGGCACTGAAGCTTTCTTT
TRBJ1-2	-	TRBV19	few	CASKWAAEGYTF	TGTGCCAGTAAATGGGCTGCGGAGGGCTACACCTTC
TRBJ2-7	TRBD1	TRBV19	few	CASSPGTDSYEQYF	TGTGCCAGTAGTCCCGGGACAGACTCCTACGAGCAGTACTTC
TRBJ2-1	TRBD1	TRBV5-1	-	CASSSGDRGKANEQFF	TGCGCCAGCAGCTCCGGAGACAGGGGAAAGGCCAATGAGCAGTTCTTC
TRBJ2-3	TRBD2	TRBV7-2	-	CASSLWTSGSDTQYF	TGTGCCAGCAGCTTATGGACTAGCGGGAGCGATACGCAGTATTTT
TRBJ1-1	-	TRBV21-1	-	CASSKGGPTEAFF	TGTGCCAGCAGCAAAGGCGGACCTACTGAAGCTTTCTTT
TRBJ1-1	TRBD1	TRBV10-3	-	CAISEAGQGGEAFF	TGTGCCATCAGTGAGGCCGGACAGGGTGGTGAAGCTTTCTTT
TRBJ1-1	-	TRBV5-1	once	CASSLEMNTEAFF	TGCGCCAGCAGCTTGGAGATGAACACTGAAGCTTTCTTT
TRBJ1-1	-	TRBV5-1	few	CASSPGLTNTEAFF	TGCGCCAGCAGCCCCGGACTTACGAACACTGAAGCTTTCTTT
TRBJ2-1	TRBD2	TRBV7-2	-	CASSLTSGGTEQFF	TGTGCCAGCAGCTTGACTAGCGGGGGCACTGAGCAGTTCTTC
TRBJ2-7	-	TRBV11-2	-	CASSLVGLGGFSYEQYF	TGTGCCAGCAGCTTAGTGGGCCTTGGCGGGTTCTCCTACGAGCAGTACTTC
TRBJ2-3	-	TRBV2	once	CASSVRLAGTDTQYF	TGTGCCAGCAGTGTTAGGCTAGCCGGCACAGATACGCAGTATTTT
TRBJ1-1	-	TRBV7-9	-	CASSISPIEAFF	TGTGCCAGCAGCATATCTCCAATAGAAGCTTTCTTT
TRBJ2-5	-	TRBV7-9	once	CASSLWGGTGLETQYF	TGTGCCAGCAGCTTATGGGGGGGCACAGGGTTGGAGACCCAGTACTTC
TRBJ2-7	-	TRBV6-5	-	CASRISYEQYF	TGTGCCAGCAGAATCTCCTACGAGCAGTACTTC
TRBJ2-7	-	TRBV7-6	-	CASSAQSGAGSDARSSEQYF	TGTGCCAGCAGCGCCCAGAGTGGGGCGGGGTCGGATGCCCGGTCCAGCGAGCAGTACTTC
TRBJ1-2	-	TRBV28	-	CASSRTDSARWSYGYTF	TGTGCCAGCAGTCGAACAGACAGTGCCCGGTGGTCCTATGGCTACACCTTC
TRBJ1-1	-	TRBV29-1	-	CSAGTANTEAFF	TGCAGCGCTGGGACGGCCAACACTGAAGCTTTCTTT
TRBJ1-2	-	TRBV28	-	CASRKRGNYGYTF	TGTGCCAGCAGGAAAAGGGGTAACTATGGCTACACCTTC
TRBJ2-7	-	TRBV5-6	-	CASSWDGSYEQYF	TGTGCCAGCAGCTGGGACGGGTCCTACGAGCAGTACTTC
TRBJ2-7	TRBD2	TRBV5-1	-	CASSLSGSSYEQYF	TGCGCCAGCAGCTTGAGCGGGAGCTCCTACGAGCAGTACTTC